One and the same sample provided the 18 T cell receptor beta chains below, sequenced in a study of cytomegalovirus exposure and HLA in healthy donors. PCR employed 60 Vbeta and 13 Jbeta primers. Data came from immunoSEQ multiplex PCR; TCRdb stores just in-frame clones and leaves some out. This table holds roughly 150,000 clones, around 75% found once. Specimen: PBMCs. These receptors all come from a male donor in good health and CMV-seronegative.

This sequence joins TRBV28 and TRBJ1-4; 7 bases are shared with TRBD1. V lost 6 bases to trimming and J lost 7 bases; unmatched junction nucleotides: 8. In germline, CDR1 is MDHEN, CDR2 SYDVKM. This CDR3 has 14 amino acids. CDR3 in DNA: TGTGCCAGCAGAGTAGGGGGCTTGGGTGAAAAACTGTTTTTT. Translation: CASRVGGLGEKLFF.

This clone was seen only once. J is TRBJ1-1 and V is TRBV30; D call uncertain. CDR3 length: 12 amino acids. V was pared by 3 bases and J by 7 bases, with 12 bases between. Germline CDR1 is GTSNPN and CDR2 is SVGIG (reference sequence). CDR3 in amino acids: CAWRLEGGEAFF. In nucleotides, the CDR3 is TGTGCCTGGAGGCTAGAGGGAGGTGAAGCTTTCTTT. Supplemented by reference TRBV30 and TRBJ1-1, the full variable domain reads SQTIHQWPATLVQPVGSPLSLECTVEGTSNPNLYWYRQAAGRGLQLLFYSVGIGQISSEVPQNLSASRPQDRQFILSSKKLLLSDSGFYLCAWRLEGGEAFFGQGTRLTVV.

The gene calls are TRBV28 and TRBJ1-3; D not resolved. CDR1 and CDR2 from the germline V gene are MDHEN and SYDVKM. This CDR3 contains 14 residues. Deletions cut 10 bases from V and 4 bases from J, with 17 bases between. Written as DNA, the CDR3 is TGTGCCATAACCCCGGGAAGCTCAGGAAACACCATATATTTT. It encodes CAITPGSSGNTIYF.

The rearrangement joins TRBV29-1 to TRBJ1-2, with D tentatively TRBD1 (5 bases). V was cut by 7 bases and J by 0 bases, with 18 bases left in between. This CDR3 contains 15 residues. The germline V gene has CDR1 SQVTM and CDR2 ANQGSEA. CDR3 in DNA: TGCAGCGCCGAGGGGAGGGACGGGACTAACTATGGCTACACCTTC. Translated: CSAEGRDGTNYGYTF.

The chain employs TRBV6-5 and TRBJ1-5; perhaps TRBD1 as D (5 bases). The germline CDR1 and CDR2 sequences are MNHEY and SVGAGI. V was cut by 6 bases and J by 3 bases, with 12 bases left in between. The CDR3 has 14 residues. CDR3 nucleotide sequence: TGTGCCAGCAGGCGGGACGGATCCAATCAGCCCCAGCATTTT. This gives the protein CASRRDGSNQPQHF.

This CDR3 is CASRVEGLNNSPLHF. CDR3 coding DNA: TGTGCCAGCAGGGTCGAGGGTCTTAATAATTCACCCCTCCACTTT. The chain joins TRBV6-1 to TRBJ1-6; D gene ambiguous. This CDR3 region has 15 residues. Trimming shortened V by 6 bases and J by 5 bases, and 14 bases separated the two germline ends. The V gene's germline CDR1 is MNHNS and CDR2 SASEGT.

The CDR3 DNA reads TGTGCCAGCAGCTTCGGGGGGGACACCATATATTTT. Residues: CASSFGGDTIYF. V gene TRBV13 combines with J gene TRBJ1-3; D might be TRBD1 (5 bases). Germline V CDR1 and CDR2: PRHDT, FYEKMQ (reference sequence). Trimming removed 3 bases at V and 8 bases at J, with 8 bases between. The CDR3 is 12 amino acids.

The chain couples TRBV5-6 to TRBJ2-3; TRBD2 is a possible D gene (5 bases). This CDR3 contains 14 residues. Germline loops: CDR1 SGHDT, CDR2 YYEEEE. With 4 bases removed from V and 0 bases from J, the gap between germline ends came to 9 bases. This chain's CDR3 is CASSPAGSTDTQYF. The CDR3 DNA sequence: TGTGCCAGCAGCCCTGCGGGTAGCACAGATACGCAGTATTTT.

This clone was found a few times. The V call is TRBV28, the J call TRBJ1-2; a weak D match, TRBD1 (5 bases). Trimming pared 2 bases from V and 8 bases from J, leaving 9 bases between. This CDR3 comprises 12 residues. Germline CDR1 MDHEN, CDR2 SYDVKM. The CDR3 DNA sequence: TGTGCCAGCAGTTTAAGAGGACACGGCTACACCTTC. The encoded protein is CASSLRGHGYTF.

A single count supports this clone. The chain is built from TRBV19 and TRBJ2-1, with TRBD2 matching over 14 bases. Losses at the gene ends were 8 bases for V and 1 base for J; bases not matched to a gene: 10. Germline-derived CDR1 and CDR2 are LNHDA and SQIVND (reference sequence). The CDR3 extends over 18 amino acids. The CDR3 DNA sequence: TGTGCCAGTTCTCGCGGGACTAGCGGGAGTTCATCCTACAATGAGCAGTTCTTC. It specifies CASSRGTSGSSSYNEQFF.

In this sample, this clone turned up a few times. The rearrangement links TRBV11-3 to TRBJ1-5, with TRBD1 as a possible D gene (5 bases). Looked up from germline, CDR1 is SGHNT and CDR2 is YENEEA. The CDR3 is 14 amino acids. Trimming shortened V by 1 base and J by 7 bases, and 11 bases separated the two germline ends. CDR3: CASSLGQGGQPQHF. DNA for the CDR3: TGTGCCAGCAGCTTAGGGCAGGGTGGACAGCCCCAGCATTTT.

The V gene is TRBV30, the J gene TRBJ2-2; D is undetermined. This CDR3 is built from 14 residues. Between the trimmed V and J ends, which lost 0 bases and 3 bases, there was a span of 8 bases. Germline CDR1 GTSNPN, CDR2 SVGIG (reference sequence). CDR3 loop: CAWSVLRDTGELFF. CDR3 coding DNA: TGTGCCTGGAGTGTACTACGGGACACCGGGGAGCTGTTTTTT.

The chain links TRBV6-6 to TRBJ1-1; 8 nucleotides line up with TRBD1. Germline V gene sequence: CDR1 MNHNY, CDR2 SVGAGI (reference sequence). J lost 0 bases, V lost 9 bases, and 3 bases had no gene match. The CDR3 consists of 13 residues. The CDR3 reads CASGQGLNTEAFF. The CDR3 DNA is TGTGCCAGTGGACAGGGACTGAACACTGAAGCTTTCTTT.

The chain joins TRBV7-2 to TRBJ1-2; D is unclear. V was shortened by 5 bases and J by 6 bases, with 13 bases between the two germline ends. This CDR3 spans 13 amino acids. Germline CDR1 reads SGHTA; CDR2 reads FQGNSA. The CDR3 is CASSPWALDGYTF. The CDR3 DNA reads TGTGCCAGCAGCCCCTGGGCTCTGGATGGCTACACCTTC. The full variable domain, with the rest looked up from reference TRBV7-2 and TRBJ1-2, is GAGVSQSPSNKVTEKGKDVELRCDPISGHTALYWYRQSLGQGLEFLIYFQGNSAPDKSGLPSDRFSAERTGGSVSTLTIQRTQQEDSAVYLCASSPWALDGYTFGSGTRLTVV.

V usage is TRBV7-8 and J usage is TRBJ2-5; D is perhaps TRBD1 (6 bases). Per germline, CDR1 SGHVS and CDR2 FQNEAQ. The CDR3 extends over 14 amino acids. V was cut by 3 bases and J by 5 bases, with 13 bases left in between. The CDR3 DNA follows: TGTGCCAGCAGCTTCGGCAGGGGCGGGGAGACCCAGTACTTC. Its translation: CASSFGRGGETQYF.

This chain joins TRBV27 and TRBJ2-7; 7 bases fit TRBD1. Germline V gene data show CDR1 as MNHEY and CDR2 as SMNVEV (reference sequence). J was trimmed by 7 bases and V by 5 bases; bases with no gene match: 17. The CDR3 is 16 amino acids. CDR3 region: CASSEQIGGGLREQYF. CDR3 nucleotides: TGTGCCAGCAGTGAACAGATAGGGGGCGGGTTGCGAGAGCAGTACTTC.

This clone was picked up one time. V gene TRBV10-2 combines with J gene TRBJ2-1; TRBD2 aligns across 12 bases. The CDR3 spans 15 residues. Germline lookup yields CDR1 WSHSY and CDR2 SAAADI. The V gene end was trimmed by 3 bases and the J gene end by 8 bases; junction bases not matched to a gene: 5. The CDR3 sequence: CASSDLAGGRYEQFF. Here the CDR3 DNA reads TGCGCCAGCAGTGACCTAGCGGGAGGGCGGTATGAGCAGTTCTTC.

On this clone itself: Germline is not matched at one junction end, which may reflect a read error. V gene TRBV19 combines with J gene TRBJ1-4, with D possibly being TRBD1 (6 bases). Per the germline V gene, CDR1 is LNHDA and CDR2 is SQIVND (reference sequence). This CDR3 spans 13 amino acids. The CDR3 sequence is CASNKAGAFLLIF. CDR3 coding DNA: TGTGCCAGTAATAAGGCAGGGGCCTTTCTCCTGATTTTT.